The entry below describes one TCR beta chain. This entry belongs to a study of cytomegalovirus exposure and HLA in healthy donors. The PCR contained 60 Vbeta and 13 Jbeta primers. Clones were read by immunoSEQ multiplex PCR, and TCRdb kept only the in-frame ones, dropping some. The data contain about 190,000 clones, 81% of them singletons. The CDR3 loop spans 18 amino acids. V was pared by 5 bases and J by 4 bases, with 15 bases of the junction left unmatched. CDR1 and CDR2 (germline): MNHEY, SMNVEV (reference sequence). The sequence derives from a man between 18 and 29 years old in good health and CMV-seronegative. Sequenced sample: PBMCs. The gene calls are TRBV27 and TRBJ2-1, with 9 nucleotides matching TRBD2. The CDR3 DNA follows: TGTGCCAGCAGTAGCAGGTCTGAAAGCGGGAGGAAGTACAATGAGCAGTTCTTC. Translation gives CASSSRSESGRKYNEQFF.